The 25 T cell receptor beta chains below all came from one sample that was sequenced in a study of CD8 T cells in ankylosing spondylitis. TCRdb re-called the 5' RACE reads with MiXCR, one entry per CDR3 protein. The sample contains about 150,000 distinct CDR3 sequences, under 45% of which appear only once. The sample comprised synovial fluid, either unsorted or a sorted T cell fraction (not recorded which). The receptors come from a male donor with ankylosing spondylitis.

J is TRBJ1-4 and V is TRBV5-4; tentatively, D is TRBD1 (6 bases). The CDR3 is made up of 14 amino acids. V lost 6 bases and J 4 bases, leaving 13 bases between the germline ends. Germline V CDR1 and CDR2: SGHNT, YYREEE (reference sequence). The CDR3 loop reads CASNPRGYNEKLFF. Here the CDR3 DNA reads TGTGCCAGCAACCCCAGGGGCTATAATGAAAAACTGTTTTTT. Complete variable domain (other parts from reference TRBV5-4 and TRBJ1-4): ETGVTQSPTHLIKTRGQQVTLRCSSQSGHNTVSWYQQALGQGPQFIFQYYREEENGRGNFPPRFSGLQFPNYSSELNVNALELDDSALYLCASNPRGYNEKLFFGSGTQLSVL.

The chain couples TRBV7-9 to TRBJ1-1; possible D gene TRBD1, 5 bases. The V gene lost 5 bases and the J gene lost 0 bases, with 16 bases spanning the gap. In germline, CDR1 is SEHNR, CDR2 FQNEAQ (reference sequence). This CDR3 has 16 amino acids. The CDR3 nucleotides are TGTGCCAGCAGCACCCCGGGGCAGTCTTTGAACACTGAAGCTTTCTTT. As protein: CASSTPGQSLNTEAFF.

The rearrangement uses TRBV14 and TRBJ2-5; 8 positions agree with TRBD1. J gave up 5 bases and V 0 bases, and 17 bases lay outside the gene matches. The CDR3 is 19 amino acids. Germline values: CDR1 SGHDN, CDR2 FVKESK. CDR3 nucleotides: TGTGCCAGCAGCCAAGAAAAACCGTGGGACAGGCCGCGCAGGGAGACCCAGTACTTC. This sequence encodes CASSQEKPWDRPRRETQYF.

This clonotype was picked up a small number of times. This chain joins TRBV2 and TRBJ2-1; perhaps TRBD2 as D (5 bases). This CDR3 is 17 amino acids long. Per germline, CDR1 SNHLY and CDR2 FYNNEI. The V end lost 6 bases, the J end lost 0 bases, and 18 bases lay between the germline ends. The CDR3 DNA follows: TGTGCCAGCAGAGGCAGTAGGACTCACCCCTCCTACAATGAGCAGTTCTTC. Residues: CASRGSRTHPSYNEQFF.

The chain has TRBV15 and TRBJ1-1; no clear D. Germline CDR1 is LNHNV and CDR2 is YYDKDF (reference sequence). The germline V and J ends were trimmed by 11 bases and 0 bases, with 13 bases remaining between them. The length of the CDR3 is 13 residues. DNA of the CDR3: TGTGCCGCGAAACGGGATTTGAACACTGAAGCTTTCTTT. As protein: CAAKRDLNTEAFF.

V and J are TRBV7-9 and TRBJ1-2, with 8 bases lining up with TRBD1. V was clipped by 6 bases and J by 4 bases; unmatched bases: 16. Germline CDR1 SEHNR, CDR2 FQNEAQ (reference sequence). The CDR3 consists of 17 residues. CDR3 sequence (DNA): TGTGCCAGCAGTCCACAGGGGGAGTTTATACCCCTCTATGGCTACACCTTC. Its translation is CASSPQGEFIPLYGYTF.

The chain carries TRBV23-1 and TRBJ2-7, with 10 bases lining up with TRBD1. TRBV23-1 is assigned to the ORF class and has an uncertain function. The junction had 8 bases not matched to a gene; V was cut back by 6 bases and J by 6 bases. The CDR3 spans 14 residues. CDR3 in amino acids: CASSPGTGVCEQYF. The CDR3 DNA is TGCGCCAGCAGCCCCGGGACAGGGGTTTGCGAGCAGTACTTC.

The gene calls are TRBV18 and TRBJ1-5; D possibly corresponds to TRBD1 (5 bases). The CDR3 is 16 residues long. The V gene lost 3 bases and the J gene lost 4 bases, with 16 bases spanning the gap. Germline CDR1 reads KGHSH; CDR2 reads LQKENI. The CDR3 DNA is TGTGCCAGCTCACCTTTCGGGAGCCAGGGTAATCAGCCCCAGCATTTT. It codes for CASSPFGSQGNQPQHF. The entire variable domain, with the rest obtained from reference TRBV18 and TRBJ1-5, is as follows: NAGVMQNPRHLVRRRGQEARLRCSPMKGHSHVYWYRQLPEEGLKFMVYLQKENIIDESGMPKERFSAEFPKEGPSILRIQQVVRGDSAAYFCASSPFGSQGNQPQHFGDGTRLSIL.

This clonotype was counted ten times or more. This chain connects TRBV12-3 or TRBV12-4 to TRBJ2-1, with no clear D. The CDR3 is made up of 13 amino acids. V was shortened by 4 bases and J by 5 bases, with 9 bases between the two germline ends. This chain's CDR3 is CASSSETDNEQFF. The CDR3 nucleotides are TGTGCCAGCAGTTCCGAGACTGACAATGAGCAGTTCTTC.

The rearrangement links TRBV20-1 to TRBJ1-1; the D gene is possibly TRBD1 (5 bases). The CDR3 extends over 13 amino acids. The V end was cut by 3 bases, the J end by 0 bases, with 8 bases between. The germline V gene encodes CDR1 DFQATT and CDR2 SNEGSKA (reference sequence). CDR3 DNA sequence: TGCAGTGCTAGGGGACCGATGAACACTGAAGCTTTCTTT. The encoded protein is CSARGPMNTEAFF.

The CDR3 nucleotides are TGTGCCAGCAGTTTATTCGTCAGGGGAGCCGACACTGAAGCTTTCTTT. Its translation is CASSLFVRGADTEAFF. The chain is built from TRBV28 and TRBJ1-1, with a weak D call TRBD1 (6 bases). Germline CDR1 is MDHEN and CDR2 is SYDVKM. The ends were cut back, 1 base at V and 3 bases at J, with 15 bases in the middle. The CDR3 is 16 residues long. Drawing the rest from reference TRBV28 and TRBJ1-1, the complete variable domain is DVKVTQSSRYLVKRTGEKVFLECVQDMDHENMFWYRQDPGLGLRLIYFSYDVKMKEKGDIPEGYSVSREKKERFSLILESASTNQTSMYLCASSLFVRGADTEAFFGQGTRLTVV.

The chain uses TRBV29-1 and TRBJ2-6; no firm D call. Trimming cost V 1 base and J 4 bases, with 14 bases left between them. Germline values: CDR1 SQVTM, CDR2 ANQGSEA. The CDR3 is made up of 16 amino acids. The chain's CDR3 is CSVEVFGVSGANVLTF. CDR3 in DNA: TGCAGCGTTGAAGTATTTGGGGTTTCCGGGGCCAACGTCCTGACTTTC.

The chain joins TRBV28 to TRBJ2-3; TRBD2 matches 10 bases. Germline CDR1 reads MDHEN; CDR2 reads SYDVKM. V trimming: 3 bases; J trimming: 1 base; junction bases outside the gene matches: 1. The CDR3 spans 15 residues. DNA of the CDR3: TGTGCCAGCAGTTTTACTAGCGGGGGCACAGATACGCAGTATTTT. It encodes CASSFTSGGTDTQYF.

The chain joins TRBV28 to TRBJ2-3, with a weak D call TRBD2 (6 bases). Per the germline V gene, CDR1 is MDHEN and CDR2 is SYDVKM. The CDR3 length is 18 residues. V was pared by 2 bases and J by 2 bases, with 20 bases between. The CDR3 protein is CASSLGSVLALHTDTQYF. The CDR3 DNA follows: TGTGCCAGCAGTTTAGGGTCAGTCCTAGCGCTTCACACAGATACGCAGTATTTT.

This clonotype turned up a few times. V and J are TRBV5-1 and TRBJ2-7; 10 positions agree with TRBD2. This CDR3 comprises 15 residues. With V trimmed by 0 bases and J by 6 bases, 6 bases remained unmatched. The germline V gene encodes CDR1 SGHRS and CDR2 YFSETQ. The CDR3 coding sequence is TGCGCCAGCAGCTTGGCAGCGGGAGGGTTGGTCGAGCAGTACTTC. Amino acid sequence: CASSLAAGGLVEQYF.

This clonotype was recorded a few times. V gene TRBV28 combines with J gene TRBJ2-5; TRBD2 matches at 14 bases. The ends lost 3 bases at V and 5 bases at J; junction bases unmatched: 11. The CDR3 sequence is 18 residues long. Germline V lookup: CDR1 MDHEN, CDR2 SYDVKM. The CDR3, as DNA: TGTGCCAGCAGTTTGGCGTGGGGACTAGCGGGAGTCGGGGAGACCCAGTACTTC. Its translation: CASSLAWGLAGVGETQYF.

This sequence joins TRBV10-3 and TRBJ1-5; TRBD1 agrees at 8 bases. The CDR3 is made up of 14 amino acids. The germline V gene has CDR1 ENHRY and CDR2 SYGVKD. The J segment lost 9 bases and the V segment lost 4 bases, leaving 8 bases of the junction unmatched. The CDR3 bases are TGTGCCATCAGTGCCCTCAGGGGGCTAGGGCCCCAGCATTTT. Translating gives CAISALRGLGPQHF.

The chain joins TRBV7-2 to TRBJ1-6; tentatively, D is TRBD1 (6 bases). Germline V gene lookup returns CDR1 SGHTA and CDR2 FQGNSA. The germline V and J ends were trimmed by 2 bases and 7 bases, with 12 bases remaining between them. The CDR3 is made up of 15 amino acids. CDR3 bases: TGTGCCAGCAGCTTACAGGGGCCAGGAAATTCACCCCTCCACTTT. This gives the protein CASSLQGPGNSPLHF.

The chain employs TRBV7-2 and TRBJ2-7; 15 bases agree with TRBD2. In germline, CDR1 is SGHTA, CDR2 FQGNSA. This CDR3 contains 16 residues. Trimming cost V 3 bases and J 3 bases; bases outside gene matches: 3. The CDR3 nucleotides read TGTGCCAGCAGCTTGGCGGGACTAGCGGGAGGCTACGAGCAGTACTTC. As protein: CASSLAGLAGGYEQYF.

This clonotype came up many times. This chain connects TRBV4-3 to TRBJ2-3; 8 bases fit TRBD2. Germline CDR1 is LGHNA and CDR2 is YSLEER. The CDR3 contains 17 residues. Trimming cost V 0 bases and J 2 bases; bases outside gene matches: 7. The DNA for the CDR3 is TGCGCCAGCAGCCAAGATATAAGCGGGAGTTCCACAGATACGCAGTATTTT. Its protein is CASSQDISGSSTDTQYF.

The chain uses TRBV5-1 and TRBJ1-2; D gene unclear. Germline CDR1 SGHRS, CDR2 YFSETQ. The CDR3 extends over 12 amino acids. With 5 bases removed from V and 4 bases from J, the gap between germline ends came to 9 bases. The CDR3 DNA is TGCGCCAGCAGATCAGGTGGCTATGGCTACACCTTC. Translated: CASRSGGYGYTF.

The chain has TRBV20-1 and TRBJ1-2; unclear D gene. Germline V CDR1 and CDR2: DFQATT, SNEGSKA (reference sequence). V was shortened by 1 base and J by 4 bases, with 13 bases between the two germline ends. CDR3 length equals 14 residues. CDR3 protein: CSARGWGNGYGYTF. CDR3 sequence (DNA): TGCAGTGCTAGAGGGTGGGGAAATGGCTATGGCTACACCTTC.

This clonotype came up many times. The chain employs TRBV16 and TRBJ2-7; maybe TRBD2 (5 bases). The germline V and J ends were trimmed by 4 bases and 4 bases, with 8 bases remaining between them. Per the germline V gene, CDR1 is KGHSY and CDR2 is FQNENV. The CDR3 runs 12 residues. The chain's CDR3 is CASSPSGYEQYF. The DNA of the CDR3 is TGTGCCAGCAGCCCTTCGGGGTACGAGCAGTACTTC.

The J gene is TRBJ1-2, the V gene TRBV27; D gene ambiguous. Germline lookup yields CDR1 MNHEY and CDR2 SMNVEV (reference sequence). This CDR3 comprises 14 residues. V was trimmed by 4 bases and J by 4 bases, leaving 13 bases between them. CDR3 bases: TGTGCCAGCAGTTACTCGGGTTCCCTCTATGGCTACACCTTC. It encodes CASSYSGSLYGYTF.

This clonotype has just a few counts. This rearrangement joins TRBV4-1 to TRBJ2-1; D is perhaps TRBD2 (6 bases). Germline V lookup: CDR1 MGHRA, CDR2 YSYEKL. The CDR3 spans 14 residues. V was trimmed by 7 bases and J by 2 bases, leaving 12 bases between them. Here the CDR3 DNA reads TGCGCCAGCACTTGGGGGGACCCCTACAATGAGCAGTTCTTC. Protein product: CASTWGDPYNEQFF.